The entry that follows covers one TCR beta chain sequence. Evenly divided among several immunoSEQ plates was the genomic DNA of each subset. The assay was immunoSEQ multiplex PCR, and TCRdb's table has in-frame clones only and misses some. This sample carries about 480,000 clones, 75% to 85% of them seen once, and the ten largest clones take 10% to 15%. CDR1 and CDR2 from the germline V gene are SGDLS and YYNGEE. Deletions cut 4 bases from V and 6 bases from J, with 8 bases between. The CDR3 has 12 residues. Donors were Caucasian adults residing in Nashville, Tennessee, USA. This sample was included in a study of shared clonotypes between healthy human individuals.

The sequence derives from a woman aged 40 to 50 in good health. Some clones in this sample may be carry-over from other donors' samples. The V and J genes are TRBV9 and TRBJ2-1; D remains ambiguous. Material for sequencing was PBMCs. The CDR3 DNA follows: TGTGCCAGCAGCCGGAACGGCAATGAGCAGTTCTTC. It is translated as CASSRNGNEQFF.